The 23 T cell receptor beta chains below all came from one sample that was sequenced in a study of early T cells in non-severe SARS-CoV-2 infection. TCRdb fed the 5' RACE reads into MiXCR, producing one record per CDR3 protein. In the table there are 30,000 to 35,000 distinct CDR3 sequences, 5% to 7% of which are singletons. Sequencing was performed on whole blood. These receptors originate from an adult who was a healthcare worker with PCR-confirmed SARS-CoV-2 infection or an uninfected control (not recorded which).

This clonotype occurred a few times. This chain links TRBV12-5 with TRBJ2-3; D is undetermined. The CDR3 has 12 amino acids. Germline CDR1 and CDR2: LGHNT and FRNRAP. Trimming left V 6 bases short and J 6 bases short, with 10 bases between. Here the CDR3 reads CASGPTADTQYF. The CDR3 nucleotides are TGTGCTAGTGGCCCAACGGCCGATACGCAGTATTTT.

This chain uses TRBV7-9 with TRBJ2-2, with TRBD1 as a possible D gene (5 bases). CDR1 is SEHNR, CDR2 FQNEAQ, per germline (reference sequence). CDR3 length: 14 amino acids. V was trimmed by 3 bases and J by 3 bases, leaving 8 bases between them. CDR3 residues: CASSFSRDTGELFF. In DNA form, the CDR3 reads TGTGCCAGCAGCTTCTCCAGGGACACCGGGGAGCTGTTTTTT.

This clonotype showed up many times. The chain uses TRBV5-4 and TRBJ2-5; D gene ambiguous. Deletions cut 0 bases from V and 2 bases from J, with 8 bases between. The CDR3 has 14 amino acids. Germline V lookup: CDR1 SGHNT, CDR2 YYREEE (reference sequence). The CDR3 nucleotides read TGTGCCAGCAGCTTGGAGGATCGTCAAGAGACCCAGTACTTC. Amino acids: CASSLEDRQETQYF.

The V and J genes are TRBV24-1 and TRBJ2-1; D gene ambiguous. The CDR3 is 15 residues long. Germline CDR1 KGHDR, CDR2 SFDVKD. V was shortened by 0 bases and J by 5 bases, with 10 bases between the two germline ends. The CDR3 sequence is CATSDLMAPNNEQFF. CDR3 coding DNA: TGTGCCACCAGTGATTTGATGGCACCAAACAATGAGCAGTTCTTC.

V gene TRBV4-3 combines with J gene TRBJ2-7, with D perhaps TRBD1 (6 bases). This CDR3 has 14 residues. The germline V gene has CDR1 LGHNA and CDR2 YSLEER. Trimming cost V 0 bases and J 2 bases, with 8 bases left between them. The CDR3 sequence: CASSQDRGTYEQYF. The CDR3 region has the DNA TGCGCCAGCAGCCAAGACAGGGGAACCTACGAGCAGTACTTC.

This clonotype has a count of ten or more. V gene TRBV19 combines with J gene TRBJ1-5, with no clear D. CDR3 length equals 13 residues. In germline, CDR1 is LNHDA, CDR2 SQIVND (reference sequence). V lost 9 bases and J 1 base, leaving 10 bases between the germline ends. CDR3 sequence (DNA): TGTGCCAGCGCCGGGGTGAGCAATCAGCCCCAGCATTTT. Translation gives CASAGVSNQPQHF.

This clonotype has a count of ten or more. This rearrangement joins TRBV10-3 to TRBJ2-1, with a possible D match to TRBD2 (5 bases). There are 13 residues in the CDR3. V lost 3 bases and J 3 bases, leaving 6 bases between the germline ends. Germline CDR1 reads ENHRY; CDR2 reads SYGVKD. The CDR3 sequence is CAISEEGYNEQFF. As DNA, the CDR3 is TGTGCCATCAGTGAAGAGGGCTACAATGAGCAGTTCTTC.

This clonotype was detected many times. The DNA for the CDR3 is TGTGCCAGCAGCCCAAGTGCTGGGATGTCCTACGAGCAGTACTTC. Translation gives CASSPSAGMSYEQYF. The J gene is TRBJ2-7, the V gene TRBV5-4, with no clear D. Germline V CDR1 and CDR2: SGHNT, YYREEE (reference sequence). This CDR3 comprises 15 residues. V lost 4 bases and J lost 1, with 15 bases in between.

This clonotype occurred many times. The rearrangement joins TRBV7-3 to TRBJ2-1; 13 nucleotides line up with TRBD2. Germline CDR1 is SGHTA and CDR2 is FQGTGA. V lost 4 bases to trimming and J lost 6 bases; unmatched junction nucleotides: 3. The CDR3 length is 15 residues. In nucleotides, the CDR3 is TGTGCCAGCAGCTGGACTAGCGGGGGACGCAATGAGCAGTTCTTC. This encodes CASSWTSGGRNEQFF. The full variable domain, completed using reference TRBV7-3 and TRBJ2-1, is GAGVSQTPSNKVTEKGKYVELRCDPISGHTALYWYRQSLGQGPEFLIYFQGTGAADDSGLPNDRFFAVRPEGSVSTLKIQRTERGDSAVYLCASSWTSGGRNEQFFGPGTRLTVL.

This clonotype was seen ten or more times. This chain uses TRBV12-3 or TRBV12-4 with TRBJ2-3; D is possibly TRBD1 (6 bases). Trimming removed 6 bases at V and 2 bases at J, with 12 bases between. This CDR3 is built from 14 residues. The chain's CDR3 is CASRVRGSTDTQYF. In DNA form, the CDR3 reads TGTGCCAGCAGGGTCAGGGGTTCCACAGATACGCAGTATTTT.

This clonotype appeared a few times. This chain links TRBV30 with TRBJ2-3; D is unclear. The V gene lost 0 bases and the J gene lost 0 bases, with 4 bases spanning the gap. CDR1 is GTSNPN, CDR2 SVGIG, per germline (reference sequence). The CDR3 is made up of 13 amino acids. Here the CDR3 DNA reads TGTGCCTGGAGTGTACGGAGCACAGATACGCAGTATTTT. This codes for CAWSVRSTDTQYF.

At least ten counts were recorded for this clonotype. The chain uses TRBV6-2 or TRBV6-3 and TRBJ2-2, with 7 bases that match TRBD1. The CDR3 sequence is 16 residues long. Germline V gene data show CDR1 as MNHEY and CDR2 as SVGEGT. V lost 5 bases and J lost 0; bases outside the gene matches: 6. DNA for the CDR3: TGTGCCAGCAGTAGAGGGACAGCTTCGAACACCGGGGAGCTGTTTTTT. It specifies CASSRGTASNTGELFF.

This clonotype was seen at least ten times. The chain employs TRBV29-1 and TRBJ2-1; 11 positions agree with TRBD2. Germline values: CDR1 SQVTM, CDR2 ANQGSEA. After removal of 3 bases from V and 8 bases from J, the junction contained 6 bases not matched to a gene. This CDR3 spans 14 amino acids. The CDR3 DNA reads as TGCAGCGTTGAGGGGACTAGCGGCGGGGATGAGCAGTTCTTC. This translates into CSVEGTSGGDEQFF.

The table lists this clonotype with many counts. The chain uses TRBV6-1 and TRBJ2-5; TRBD1 matches at 8 bases. The germline gives CDR1 MNHNS, CDR2 SASEGT. The V gene end was trimmed by 7 bases and the J gene end by 0 bases; junction bases not matched to a gene: 7. The length of the CDR3 is 15 residues. The DNA for the CDR3 is TGTGCCAGCATCATCGGACAGGGATACCAAGAGACCCAGTACTTC. This sequence encodes CASIIGQGYQETQYF.

This clonotype has only a few counts. Compared with germline, one end of the junction differs, possibly owing to a read error. CDR3 nucleotides: TGTGCCAGCAGTTTAGGCGGGAATCACCCCCAGCATTTT. Its protein product is CASSLGGNHPQHF. This chain links TRBV12-3 or TRBV12-4 with TRBJ1-5; no firm D call. The CDR3 runs 13 residues.

This clonotype was observed at least ten times. The gene calls are TRBV12-3 or TRBV12-4 and TRBJ2-3; 8 bases agree with TRBD2. With 0 bases clipped from V and 3 bases from J, the junction kept 8 bases outside the gene matches. CDR3 size: 17 residues. The CDR3 loop reads CASSLALRAGGTDTQYF. CDR3 nucleotide sequence: TGTGCCAGCAGTTTAGCGCTCAGGGCGGGAGGTACAGATACGCAGTATTTT.

This clonotype came up many times. The chain employs TRBV5-6 and TRBJ1-6, with a weak D call TRBD1 (5 bases). Per germline, CDR1 SGHDT and CDR2 YYEEEE. The V end was cut by 4 bases, the J end by 2 bases, with 16 bases between. This CDR3 is built from 17 residues. The DNA of the CDR3 is TGTGCCAGCAGCCGTAGTCGGGGGTTGCCCTATAATTCACCCCTCCACTTT. This translates into CASSRSRGLPYNSPLHF.

This clonotype was seen at least ten times. V is TRBV29-1 and J is TRBJ2-1; either TRBD1 or TRBD2 may fit D (7 bases each). The CDR3 contains 13 residues. Germline loops: CDR1 SQVTM, CDR2 ANQGSEA. V was cut by 2 bases and J by 8 bases, with 13 bases left in between. The CDR3 sequence: CSVERQGGDEQFF. As DNA, the CDR3 is TGCAGCGTTGAAAGACAGGGAGGGGATGAGCAGTTCTTC.

This clonotype was picked up many times. The rearrangement uses TRBV4-3 and TRBJ2-1, with 8 bases lining up with TRBD2. Losses at the gene ends were 4 bases for V and 2 bases for J; bases not matched to a gene: 10. Germline V gene sequence: CDR1 LGHNA, CDR2 YSLEER. This CDR3 spans 17 amino acids. CDR3 residues: CASSRNMGGGTYNEQFF. The CDR3 DNA sequence: TGCGCCAGCAGCCGCAACATGGGCGGGGGGACCTACAATGAGCAGTTCTTC.

V is TRBV18 and J is TRBJ2-7, with 9 bases aligning to TRBD1. The CDR3 length is 13 residues. Germline values: CDR1 KGHSH, CDR2 LQKENI. V dropped 5 bases and J dropped 3; count of bases not matched to a gene: 2. The CDR3 DNA reads as TGTGCCAGCTCATCGGGACAGGGCTACGAGCAGTACTTC. This encodes CASSSGQGYEQYF.

This clonotype showed up many times. The chain has TRBV4-2 and TRBJ2-3; D remains unclear. V lost 0 bases and J lost 1, with 5 bases in between. This CDR3 is 14 amino acids long. Germline V gene lookup returns CDR1 LGHNA and CDR2 YNFKEQ. CDR3 region: CASSQESGTDTQYF. In DNA form, the CDR3 reads TGTGCCAGCAGCCAAGAATCGGGCACAGATACGCAGTATTTT.

Points on this clonotype: A much larger clone is a single base away; this may be a read error. The chain links TRBV28 to TRBJ2-3; TRBD2 matches 7 bases. Germline V lookup: CDR1 MDHEN, CDR2 SYDVKM. The CDR3 loop spans 14 amino acids. CDR3 residues: CVSREARATDTQYF. CDR3 bases: TGTGTCAGCCGGGAGGCCCGGGCAACAGATACGCAGTATTTT. Full variable domain (rest looked up from reference TRBV28 and TRBJ2-3): DVKVTQSSRYLVKRTGEKVFLECVQDMDHENMFWYRQDPGLGLRLIYFSYDVKMKEKGDIPEGYSVSREKKERFSLILESASTNQTSMYLCVSREARATDTQYFGPGTRLTVL.

This clonotype was recorded at least ten times. For the CDR3, the DNA is TGTGCCAGCAGCCGACTAGCGGGGGGGTCCTACAATGAGCAGTTCTTC. Its protein product is CASSRLAGGSYNEQFF. V is TRBV11-2 and J is TRBJ2-1; 14 nucleotides agree with TRBD2. Germline lookup yields CDR1 SGHAT and CDR2 FQNNGV. The J segment lost 1 base and the V segment lost 5 bases, leaving 1 base of the junction unmatched. CDR3 length equals 16 residues.